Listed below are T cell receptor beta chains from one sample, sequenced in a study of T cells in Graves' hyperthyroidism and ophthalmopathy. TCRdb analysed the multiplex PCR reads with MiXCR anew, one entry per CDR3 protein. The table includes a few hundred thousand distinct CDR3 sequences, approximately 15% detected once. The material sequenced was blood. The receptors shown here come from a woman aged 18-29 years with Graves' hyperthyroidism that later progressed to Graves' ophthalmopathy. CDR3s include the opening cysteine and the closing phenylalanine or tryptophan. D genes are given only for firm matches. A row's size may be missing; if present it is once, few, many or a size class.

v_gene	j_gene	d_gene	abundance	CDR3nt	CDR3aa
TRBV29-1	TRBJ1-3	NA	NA	TGCAGCGTTGAAGATCTGGCGGCCTTTGGAAACACCATATATTTT	CSVEDLAAFGNTIYF
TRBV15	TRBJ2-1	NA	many	TGTGCCACCAGCAGAGTGGATGGGGGGTACAATGAGCAGTTCTTC	CATSRVDGGYNEQFF
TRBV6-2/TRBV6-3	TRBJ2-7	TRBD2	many	TGTGCCAGCAGTCAGAAGGGACTAGTCGACTACGAGCAGTACTTC	CASSQKGLVDYEQYF
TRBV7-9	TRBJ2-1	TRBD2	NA	TGTGCCAGCAGCTTACTCGGGACTAGCGGCTACAATGAGCAGTTCTTC	CASSLLGTSGYNEQFF
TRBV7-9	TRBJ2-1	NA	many	TGTGCCAGCAGCTACCCGGGCAGGGGATACAATGAGCAGTTCTTC	CASSYPGRGYNEQFF
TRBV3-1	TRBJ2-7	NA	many	TGTGCCAGCAGCCAAGATTGGGGCGGGTACGAGCAGTACTTC	CASSQDWGGYEQYF
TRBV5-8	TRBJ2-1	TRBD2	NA	TGTGCCAGCAGCTTAGTCGGGAGGGCCTACAATGAGCAGTTCTTC	CASSLVGRAYNEQFF
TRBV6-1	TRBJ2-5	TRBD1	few	TGTGCCAGCAGCGGTGGGACAGGGAAGGGGGAGACCCAGTACTTC	CASSGGTGKGETQYF
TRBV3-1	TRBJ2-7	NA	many	TGTGCCAGCAGCCAAGATGTGGACGGCTGGATCTCCTACGAGCAGTACTTC	CASSQDVDGWISYEQYF
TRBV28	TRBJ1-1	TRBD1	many	TGTGCCAGCCTACACCCGGGGACAGGTCAGACTGAAGCTTTCTTT	CASLHPGTGQTEAFF
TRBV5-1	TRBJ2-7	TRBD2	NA	TGCGCCAGCAGCTTGGAAGGTAGCGGGTATTACGAGCAGTACTTC	CASSLEGSGYYEQYF
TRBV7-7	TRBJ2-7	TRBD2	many	TGTGCTAGCAGCTTCAGTCGGGAGGTTACCTACGAGCAGTACTTC	CASSFSREVTYEQYF
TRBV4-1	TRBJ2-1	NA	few	TGCGCCAGCAGCCAACAAACCCTAGCACCGGGCAATGAGCAGTTCTTC	CASSQQTLAPGNEQFF
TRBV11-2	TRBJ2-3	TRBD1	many	TGTGCCAGCAGCTTAGCCTCCCCGGGACAGGGGGCTCGGGATACGCAGTATTTT	CASSLASPGQGARDTQYF
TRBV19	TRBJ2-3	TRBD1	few	TGTGCCAGTAGCGACAGGGGGGAGGAAGATACGCAGTATTTT	CASSDRGEEDTQYF
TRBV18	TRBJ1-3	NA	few	TGTGCCAGCTCACCACCGGCCGGCTCTGGAAACACCATATATTTT	CASSPPAGSGNTIYF
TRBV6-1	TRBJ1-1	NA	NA	TGTGCCAGCAGATTCCCTGAAGCTTTCTTT	CASRFPEAFF
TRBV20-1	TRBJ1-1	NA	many	TGCAGTGCTAGTGATCCGGGGATGAACACTGAAGCTTTCTTT	CSASDPGMNTEAFF
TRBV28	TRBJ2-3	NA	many	TGTGCCAGCAGTTTCACCCGACTAGGGGTTCCAGATACGCAGTATTTT	CASSFTRLGVPDTQYF
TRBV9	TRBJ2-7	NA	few	TGTGCCAGCGGGGGACAAGAGGAGCAGTACTTC	CASGGQEEQYF
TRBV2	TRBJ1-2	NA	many	TGTGCCAGCAGTGAAGGGTCTGCTGGCTACACCTTC	CASSEGSAGYTF
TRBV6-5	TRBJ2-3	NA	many	TGTGCCAGCAGTTACTCTGGGACTCCAAACACAGATACGCAGTATTTT	CASSYSGTPNTDTQYF
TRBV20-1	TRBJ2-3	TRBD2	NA	TGCAGTGCGGGGGCTTGGGGGTCTAGCGGGACTCGGGATACGCAGTATTTT	CSAGAWGSSGTRDTQYF
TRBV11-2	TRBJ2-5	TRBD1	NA	TGTGCCAGCAGCTTAACGATCGGTGGACAGGGGACCGAGACCCAGTACTTC	CASSLTIGGQGTETQYF
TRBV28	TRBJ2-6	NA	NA	TGTGCCAGCAGTTTAAGATCGACAGCGCCCGCCTCTGGGGCCAACGTCCTGACTTTC	CASSLRSTAPASGANVLTF
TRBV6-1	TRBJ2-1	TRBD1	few	TGTGCCAGCAGGTTCCCGACTGGGACAGTGTTCAATGAGCAGTTCTTC	CASRFPTGTVFNEQFF
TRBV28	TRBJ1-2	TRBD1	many	TGTGCCAGCAGTGAGACAGGGGACCGCTACTATGGCTACACCTTC	CASSETGDRYYGYTF
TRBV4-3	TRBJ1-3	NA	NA	TGCGCCAGCAGCCAAGACAGGAGCTCTGGAAACACCATATATTTT	CASSQDRSSGNTIYF
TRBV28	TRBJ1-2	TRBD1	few	TGTGCCAGCAGAACGCAGGGGGCGGGCTATGGCTACACCTTC	CASRTQGAGYGYTF
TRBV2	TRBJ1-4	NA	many	TGTGCCAGCAGTCTAGGGGATAGCGCTAATGAAAAACTGTTTTTT	CASSLGDSANEKLFF
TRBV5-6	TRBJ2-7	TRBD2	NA	TGTGCCAGCAGCATTAGCGGGAGGTGGTACGAGCAGTACTTC	CASSISGRWYEQYF
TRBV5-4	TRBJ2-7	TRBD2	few	TGTGCCAGCAGCGCAGGACTAGCGGGAGGGCCAGGAAGGTTCGAGCAGTACTTC	CASSAGLAGGPGRFEQYF
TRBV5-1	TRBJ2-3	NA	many	TGCGCCAGCAGCTTGGACAATACGCAGTATTTT	CASSLDNTQYF
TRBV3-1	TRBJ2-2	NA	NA	TGTGCCAGCAGCCAAACCGGGATCCGGAGGGCCACCGGGGAGCTGTTTTTT	CASSQTGIRRATGELFF
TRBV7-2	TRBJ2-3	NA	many	TGTGCCAGCAGCCCCTGGGGGTCCACAGATACGCAGTATTTT	CASSPWGSTDTQYF
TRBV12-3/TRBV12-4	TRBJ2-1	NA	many	TGTGCCAGCAGTTTAGATCGGCGCAATGAGCAGTTCTTC	CASSLDRRNEQFF
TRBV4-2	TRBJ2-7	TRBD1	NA	TGTACCAGCAGCCAAGATGGGACAGGGCCTTACGAGCAGTACTTC	CTSSQDGTGPYEQYF
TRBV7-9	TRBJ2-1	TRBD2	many	TGTGCCAGCAGCTCACCCCTAGCGGAAACCTACAATGAGCAGTTCTTC	CASSSPLAETYNEQFF
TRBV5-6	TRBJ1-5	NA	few	TGTGCCAGCAGCTCCCGACAGGCCGATCAGCCCCAGCATTTT	CASSSRQADQPQHF
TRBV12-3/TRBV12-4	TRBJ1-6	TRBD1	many	TGTGCCAGCAGTTTCGAGACAGGGGGTTCACCCCTCCACTTT	CASSFETGGSPLHF
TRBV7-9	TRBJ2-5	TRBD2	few	TGTGCCAGCAGCTTAGGTGTGCTAGCGGGAGATTCAGGGGAGACCCAGTACTTC	CASSLGVLAGDSGETQYF
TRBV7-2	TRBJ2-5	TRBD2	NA	TGTGCCAGCAGCTTCACTAGCGGACAAGAGACCCAGTACTTC	CASSFTSGQETQYF
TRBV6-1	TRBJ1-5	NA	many	TGTGCCAGCGGAACCATCCGGGACGGACATCAGCCCCAGCATTTT	CASGTIRDGHQPQHF
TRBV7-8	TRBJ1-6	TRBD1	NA	TGTGCCAGCAGCTTAGACGGGACAGAGAATTCACCCCTCCACTTT	CASSLDGTENSPLHF
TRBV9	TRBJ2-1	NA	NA	TGTGCCAGCAGCGTAATGTTGGGAAGTGATGAGCAGTTCTTC	CASSVMLGSDEQFF
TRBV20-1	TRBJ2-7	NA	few	TGCACTCCGCGGGGCTACGAGCAGTACTTC	CTPRGYEQYF
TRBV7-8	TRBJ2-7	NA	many	TGTGCCAGCAGCTTAACGGCAAACCGGGACGCTTCCTACGAGCAGTACTTC	CASSLTANRDASYEQYF
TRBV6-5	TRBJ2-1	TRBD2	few	TGTGCCAGCAGTTACTCCCTAGCGGGAGGGGGTGAGCAGTTCTTC	CASSYSLAGGGEQFF
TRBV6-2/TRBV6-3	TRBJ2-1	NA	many	TGTGCCAGCAGGGAAGGGACGGCGAGCGTCGAAGAGCAGTTCTTC	CASREGTASVEEQFF
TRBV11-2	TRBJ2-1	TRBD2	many	TGTGCCAGCAGACCCGTGGGGGGGAGGGGTGTCTACAATGAGCAGTTCTTC	CASRPVGGRGVYNEQFF
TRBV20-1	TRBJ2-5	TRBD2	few	TGCAGTGCTAGACTACTAGCGGGAGGGCCGATAGAGACCCAGTACTTC	CSARLLAGGPIETQYF